These 30 T cell receptor beta chains originate from one sample sequenced in a study of blood T cell repertoires in COVID-19 (dated by TCRdb to the early 2020s). The library was produced with the immunoSEQ multiplex PCR assay. In its TCRdb copy, this immuneACCESS table keeps in-frame sequences only and misses some clones. Where compared with another copy, unresolved V genes explain less than half of these, and the others have no known cause. A total of more than 25,000 clones appear in this sample, 80% to 90% of them only once. Of the sample, less than 4.5% is held by the ten largest clones. Sequences were obtained from peripheral blood. These receptors came from a human donor in a cohort sampled during active COVID-19.

J is TRBJ2-4 and V is TRBV19, with TRBD2 as a possible D gene (6 bases). The germline V gene has CDR1 LNHDA and CDR2 SQIVND (reference sequence). The ends were cut back, 6 bases at V and 9 bases at J, with 21 bases in the middle. The CDR3 is 15 amino acids. CDR3 DNA sequence: TGTGCCAGTAGAATGGAGGGATGGGGCGCAAGCATTCAGTACTTC. Protein: CASRMEGWGASIQYF.

This clone was seen just once. The gene calls are TRBV6-2 or TRBV6-3 and TRBJ1-1; TRBD1 matches 9 bases. From germline, CDR1 is MNHEY and CDR2 SVGEGT. This CDR3 has 12 residues. J lost 12 bases, V lost 6 bases, and 8 bases had no gene match. The CDR3 nucleotides read TGTGCCAGCAGCCAGACAGGGGGGAGAACTTTCTTT. Protein product: CASSQTGGRTFF.

This sequence joins TRBV6-5 and TRBJ1-2; D gene unclear. This CDR3 is 13 amino acids long. V dropped 2 bases and J dropped 0 bases, with 4 bases sitting between them. CDR1 and CDR2 from the germline V gene are MNHEY and SVGAGI. This chain's CDR3 is CASSYGPNYGYTF. CDR3 bases: TGTGCCAGCAGTTACGGGCCTAACTATGGCTACACCTTC.

The chain carries TRBV18 and TRBJ1-2; D call uncertain. V lost 2 bases and J lost 5, with 9 bases in between. This CDR3 contains 13 residues. Germline values: CDR1 KGHSH, CDR2 LQKENI. CDR3 sequence reads: CASSPDEWYGYTF. The CDR3 DNA sequence: TGTGCCAGCTCACCAGATGAGTGGTATGGCTACACCTTC.

V and J are TRBV10-3 and TRBJ1-1; weak D call: TRBD1 (5 bases). The CDR3 loop spans 14 amino acids. From germline, CDR1 is ENHRY and CDR2 SYGVKD. V was pared by 7 bases and J by 1 base, with 13 bases between. The CDR3 sequence: CAIKDPRENTEAFF. The CDR3 DNA follows: TGTGCCATCAAGGACCCCAGGGAGAACACTGAAGCTTTCTTT.

The chain recombines TRBV24-1 with TRBJ1-5; 10 bases match TRBD1. V lost 3 bases to trimming and J lost 4 bases; unmatched junction nucleotides: 2. The CDR3 contains 15 residues. Germline values: CDR1 KGHDR, CDR2 SFDVKD. The CDR3 loop is CATSDRQGANQPQHF. The CDR3 DNA reads as TGTGCCACCAGTGATCGACAGGGGGCAAATCAGCCCCAGCATTTT.

The genes are TRBV28 and TRBJ1-1; TRBD1 aligns across 9 bases. The J segment lost 8 bases and the V segment lost 3 bases, leaving 10 bases of the junction unmatched. Germline assignment: CDR1 MDHEN and CDR2 SYDVKM. This CDR3 is 15 amino acids long. The CDR3 protein is CASSFFDRGSSEAFF. CDR3 in DNA: TGTGCCAGCAGTTTTTTTGACAGGGGGTCCTCCGAAGCTTTCTTT.

The CDR3: CASSILRGPSYEQYF. Here the CDR3 DNA reads TGTGCCAGTAGTATCCTCAGGGGGCCTTCCTACGAGCAGTACTTC. V gene TRBV19 combines with J gene TRBJ2-7; 8 bases are a match to TRBD1. J was trimmed by 1 base and V by 3 bases; bases with no gene match: 5. The germline CDR1 and CDR2 sequences are LNHDA and SQIVND (reference sequence). This CDR3 contains 15 residues. Drawing the rest from reference TRBV19 and TRBJ2-7, the complete variable domain is DGGITQSPKYLFRKEGQNVTLSCEQNLNHDAMYWYRQDPGQGLRLIYYSQIVNDFQKGDIAEGYSVSREKKESFPLTVTSAQKNPTAFYLCASSILRGPSYEQYFGPGTRLTVT.

This clone was observed once. The chain recombines TRBV6-2 or TRBV6-3 with TRBJ1-1; D ambiguous. CDR1 MNHEY and CDR2 SVGEGT come from the germline V gene. The V gene lost 2 bases and the J gene lost 0 bases, with 7 bases spanning the gap. The CDR3 runs to 14 residues. The CDR3 sequence: CASSYPQMNTEAFF. The CDR3 region has the DNA TGTGCCAGCAGTTACCCGCAGATGAACACTGAAGCTTTCTTT.

The V and J genes are TRBV5-6 and TRBJ2-2, with TRBD1 identical over 7 bases. The ends lost 4 bases at V and 4 bases at J; junction bases unmatched: 7. The germline V gene encodes CDR1 SGHDT and CDR2 YYEEEE. There are 15 residues in the CDR3. The CDR3 bases are TGTGCCAGCAGCGCACCGGGACAGAGCACCGGGGAGCTGTTTTTT. Translating gives CASSAPGQSTGELFF.

This clone was counted once. The chain carries TRBV11-2 and TRBJ1-6, with D possibly being TRBD1 (6 bases). The CDR3 contains 15 residues. Germline lookup yields CDR1 SGHAT and CDR2 FQNNGV. Between the trimmed V and J ends, which lost 4 bases and 7 bases, there was a span of 14 bases. CDR3 in amino acids: CASSSLRGANSPLHF. CDR3 bases: TGTGCCAGCAGCTCCCTGCGGGGGGCCAATTCACCCCTCCACTTT.

The chain combines TRBV7-2 with TRBJ1-1; 7 bases agree with TRBD1. The length of the CDR3 is 14 residues. The germline V gene encodes CDR1 SGHTA and CDR2 FQGNSA. J was trimmed by 3 bases and V by 2 bases; bases with no gene match: 3. DNA for the CDR3: TGTGCCAGCAGCTTAAACAGGGGTCACACTGAAGCTTTCTTT. This gives the protein CASSLNRGHTEAFF.

The rearrangement uses TRBV6-1 and TRBJ1-5; possibly TRBD1 for D (5 bases). The CDR3 runs to 14 residues. With 1 base removed from V and 4 bases from J, the gap between germline ends came to 8 bases. The germline V gene has CDR1 MNHNS and CDR2 SASEGT. CDR3 protein: CASSEGTKNQPQHF. For the CDR3, the DNA is TGTGCCAGCAGTGAAGGGACAAAAAATCAGCCCCAGCATTTT.

J is TRBJ1-2 and V is TRBV7-2, with D possibly matching TRBD1 (5 bases). This CDR3 contains 14 residues. V lost 2 bases and J 4 bases, leaving 11 bases between the germline ends. Germline V gives CDR1 SGHTA, CDR2 FQGNSA. CDR3 loop: CASSLIPGGYGYTF. In DNA form, the CDR3 reads TGTGCCAGCAGCTTAATTCCGGGGGGCTATGGCTACACCTTC.

This clone occurred a few times. The CDR3, as DNA: TGTGCCAGCAGTGTAATCCGGGACGAGCAGTACTTC. It specifies CASSVIRDEQYF. The chain joins TRBV2 to TRBJ2-7; D unclear. The CDR3 is 12 residues long. V was clipped by 4 bases and J by 5 bases, with 9 bases between them. Per germline, CDR1 SNHLY and CDR2 FYNNEI.

This rearrangement joins TRBV7-2 to TRBJ1-2; possible D gene TRBD1, 5 bases. V was trimmed by 5 bases and J by 5 bases, leaving 18 bases between them. The CDR3 loop spans 15 amino acids. The V gene's germline CDR1 is SGHTA and CDR2 FQGNSA. For the CDR3, the DNA is TGTGCCAGCAGCCCCGGGAGGGGAAGGATTTATGGCTACACCTTC. Translation: CASSPGRGRIYGYTF.

This chain joins TRBV27 and TRBJ1-1; D is undetermined. This CDR3 is 16 amino acids long. The V gene lost 3 bases and the J gene lost 0 bases, with 14 bases spanning the gap. Germline V lookup: CDR1 MNHEY, CDR2 SMNVEV (reference sequence). CDR3: CASSFGQDQLNTEAFF. The CDR3 region has the DNA TGTGCCAGCAGTTTTGGGCAGGATCAACTGAACACTGAAGCTTTCTTT.

This sequence joins TRBV6-5 and TRBJ2-5; TRBD2 aligns across 9 bases. The CDR3 totals 13 residues. V lost 6 bases, J lost 3 bases, and 2 bases stayed unmatched. Germline V CDR1 and CDR2: MNHEY, SVGAGI. This chain's CDR3 is CASRRGGEETQYF. The CDR3 bases are TGTGCCAGCAGGCGGGGGGGCGAAGAGACCCAGTACTTC.

The rearrangement uses TRBV7-3 and TRBJ1-2; TRBD1 aligns across 10 bases. CDR3 length equals 15 residues. Germline lookup yields CDR1 SGHTA and CDR2 FQGTGA. V lost 0 bases to trimming and J lost 7 bases; unmatched junction nucleotides: 5. DNA for the CDR3: TGTGCCAGCAGCTTAACGGGGACAGGGGTTGGTGGCTACACCTTC. This translates into CASSLTGTGVGGYTF. The variable domain in full, with the rest retrieved from reference TRBV7-3 and TRBJ1-2, is GAGVSQTPSNKVTEKGKYVELRCDPISGHTALYWYRQSLGQGPEFLIYFQGTGAADDSGLPNDRFFAVRPEGSVSTLKIQRTERGDSAVYLCASSLTGTGVGGYTFGSGTRLTVV.

The rearrangement links TRBV7-6 to TRBJ2-2; TRBD1 matches at 7 bases. This CDR3 is built from 13 residues. The ends lost 5 bases at V and 6 bases at J; junction bases unmatched: 3. The germline CDR1 and CDR2 sequences are SGHVS and FNYEAQ. DNA for the CDR3: TGTGCCAGCAGCGCGACAGGGCCCGGGGAGCTGTTTTTT. Amino acids: CASSATGPGELFF. Full variable domain (missing parts from reference TRBV7-6 and TRBJ2-2): GAGVSQSPRYKVTKRGQDVALRCDPISGHVSLYWYRQALGQGPEFLTYFNYEAQQDKSGLPNDRFSAERPEGSISTLTIQRTEQRDSAMYRCASSATGPGELFFGEGSRLTVL.

The gene calls are TRBV5-1 and TRBJ1-1; no definite D call. This CDR3 contains 15 residues. Trimming took 4 bases from V and 6 from J, leaving 19 bases between them. CDR1 and CDR2 from the germline V gene are SGHRS and YFSETQ. DNA of the CDR3: TGCGCCAGCAGCCAGGACCCCGGGGTTGACGCTGAAGCTTTCTTT. Amino acids: CASSQDPGVDAEAFF. Together with reference TRBV5-1 and TRBJ1-1, the CDR3 gives the full variable domain: KAGVTQTPRYLIKTRGQQVTLSCSPISGHRSVSWYQQTPGQGLQFLFEYFSETQRNKGNFPGRFSGRQFSNSRSEMNVSTLELGDSALYLCASSQDPGVDAEAFFGQGTRLTVV.

The chain links TRBV6-1 to TRBJ2-3; 10 nucleotides line up with TRBD1. Germline V lookup: CDR1 MNHNS, CDR2 SASEGT. After removal of 3 bases from V and 3 bases from J, the junction contained 3 bases not matched to a gene. This CDR3 spans 15 amino acids. Written as DNA, the CDR3 is TGTGCCAGCAGTGAGTGGGGACAGGGGACAGATACGCAGTATTTT. It encodes CASSEWGQGTDTQYF.

This chain links TRBV7-2 with TRBJ2-1; 7 bases fit TRBD1. Germline values: CDR1 SGHTA, CDR2 FQGNSA. Trimming at V came to 2 bases and at J to 6 bases, leaving 13 bases not matched to a gene. The CDR3 consists of 17 residues. Here the CDR3 DNA reads TGTGCCAGCAGCTTACCAAGAACAGGGGCCTTCCGCAATGAGCAGTTCTTC. Amino acid sequence: CASSLPRTGAFRNEQFF.

The rearrangement joins TRBV29-1 to TRBJ1-2; no reliable D call. This CDR3 comprises 14 residues. V was clipped by 5 bases and J by 3 bases, with 16 bases between them. Germline V lookup: CDR1 SQVTM, CDR2 ANQGSEA. CDR3 nucleotides: TGCAGCGTTCTTGCCTTCGACACCCACTATGGCTACACCTTC. This codes for CSVLAFDTHYGYTF.

This sequence joins TRBV7-2 and TRBJ1-1, with D possibly matching TRBD1 (5 bases). Trimming took off 3 bases at V and 1 base at J, with 9 bases between the two ends. The CDR3 length is 14 residues. Germline V CDR1 and CDR2: SGHTA, FQGNSA. DNA for the CDR3: TGTGCCAGCAGCTTTCAGGGAGGGAACACTGAAGCTTTCTTT. This codes for CASSFQGGNTEAFF.

A single count supports this clone. The chain employs TRBV6-5 and TRBJ1-5; 7 nucleotides align to TRBD1. The CDR3 is 13 amino acids. Germline V gene lookup returns CDR1 MNHEY and CDR2 SVGAGI. The V segment lost 6 bases and the J segment 4 bases; nucleotides outside the gene matches: 3. The CDR3, as DNA: TGTGCCAGCAGGAGGACAGGAAATCAGCCCCAGCATTTT. Protein: CASRRTGNQPQHF.

This chain links TRBV5-4 with TRBJ2-5; D not resolved. The CDR3 is 13 residues long. V was pared by 0 bases and J by 5 bases, with 8 bases between. Germline values: CDR1 SGHNT, CDR2 YYREEE (reference sequence). The CDR3 loop is CASSLGATETQYF. The DNA for the CDR3 is TGTGCCAGCAGCTTGGGAGCGACGGAGACCCAGTACTTC.

The chain is built from TRBV9 and TRBJ2-2, with D unresolved. There are 13 residues in the CDR3. The ends were cut back, 0 bases at V and 7 bases at J, with 7 bases in the middle. Germline values: CDR1 SGDLS, CDR2 YYNGEE. The CDR3 is CASSVGGNGELFF. In DNA form, the CDR3 reads TGTGCCAGCAGCGTAGGAGGTAACGGGGAGCTGTTTTTT.

This clone was observed a few times. The V call is TRBV12-3 or TRBV12-4, the J call TRBJ1-1; D is unresolved. The ends were cut back, 4 bases at V and 4 bases at J, with 4 bases in the middle. The CDR3 runs 11 residues. DNA for the CDR3: TGTGCCAGCAGTTGGCTCACTGAAGCTTTCTTT. As protein: CASSWLTEAFF.

This clone was recorded only once. The chain carries TRBV5-5 and TRBJ1-6, with D perhaps matching TRBD1 (6 bases). Per the germline V gene, CDR1 is SGHKS and CDR2 is YYEKEE (reference sequence). The V gene lost 5 bases and the J gene lost 0 bases, with 12 bases spanning the gap. The CDR3 has 16 amino acids. The CDR3 is CASRQDRSSYNSPLHF. As DNA, the CDR3 is TGTGCCAGCAGACAAGACAGGAGCTCCTATAATTCACCCCTCCACTTT. Filled out from reference TRBV5-5 and TRBJ1-6, the complete variable domain reads DAGVTQSPTHLIKTRGQQVTLRCSPISGHKSVSWYQQVLGQGPQFIFQYYEKEERGRGNFPDRFSARQFPNYSSELNVNALLLGDSALYLCASRQDRSSYNSPLHFGNGTRLTVT.